Described below is a single TCR beta chain sequence and its context. Its antigen is still unknown. Within one base of it there is no much larger clone, and no base qualities were kept. Spanning cysteine to phenylalanine, the CDR3 consists of 16 amino acids. Here the CDR3 DNA is all that survives: 48 bases in frame from base 1. The germline V gene encodes CDR1 DFQATT and CDR2 SNEGSKA (reference sequence). From V the trimming removes 0 bases and from J it removes 7 bases, while the gene matches leave 10 bases of the junction unaccounted for. This specimen comes from a study of spatial heterogeneity in lung cancer (dated by TCRdb to between 2018 and 2020). A note on the overall study: Donors were 70 or so patients with early-stage, untreated non-small cell lung cancer from the lung TRACERx cohort. More beta-chain than alpha-chain transcripts were consistently detected, likely reflecting higher beta-chain transcript abundance. In the raw uncorrected reads, each unique combination of TCR and UMI appeared on average more than ten times. Follow-up PBMC samples were sequenced whenever available, and the median time to follow-up was about 23 months after resection. Both alpha and beta chains were TCR-sequenced in samples taken at surgery, namely 220 tumor regions, approximately 66 matched nontumor lung samples and 56 PBMC samples. The study quantitatively compared TCR alpha and beta repertoires across multiple tumor regions, matched nontumor lung and blood in non-small cell lung cancer. Nonsynonymous mutation counts, determined by whole-exome sequencing of tumor tissue, were related to TCR repertoire features. The paper's findings and limits, for the study overall: Additional single-cell paired TCR alpha and beta sequencing was considered necessary to confirm, at a functional level, the hypothesis that regional TCRs recognize regional mutations. Ubiquitous expanded tumor TCRs showed up in blood more often at tumor resection than at routine follow-up. Only 13 to 15 patients were included in the comparisons of baseline and follow-up blood repertoires.

The sample's time point label, decoded: blood at routine non-recurrence follow-up after resection. TCR sequencing used whole RNA extracted from tumor and nontumor lung tissue, or from cryopreserved PBMC samples, without cell sorting. A patient was chosen for TCR sequencing only when enough RNA was available from at least two tumor regions. Receptor amplification or capture employed 5' RACE. TCRdb shows the sequencer as NextSeq 500. The TCR library protocol attached a unique molecular identifier to each TCR cDNA molecule to allow correction of PCR and sequencing errors. The original methods were these. TCR identification, UMI-based error correction and CDR3 extraction were performed with Decombinator tools. TCRs above a frequency of 2 per 1,000, corresponding to the top 1% of the tumor frequency distribution, were defined as expanded. Rényi diversity was computed with the R vegan package after subsampling each repertoire 100 times to 5,000 TCRs. CDR3 similarity networks were constructed using string-kernel similarity of amino acid triplets, with links drawn between CDR3s whose pairwise similarity was above 0.82. Starting from the raw public reads, TCRdb applied fastp trimming at Q25, assembled clones with MiXCR and retained in-frame beta chains. Identical CDR3 protein sequences are pooled into one entry, listed with their most common genes and DNA. None of the V and J calls come from the authors' own analysis; TCRdb made them. This sample lists approximately 93,000 distinct CDR3 sequences; 19% were detected once. The top ten hold 20% to 25% of the sample.

This clonotype was obtained from a male donor with early-stage non-small cell lung cancer. The sequences come from PBMCs, collected at follow-up. The chain uses TRBV20-1 and TRBJ1-5; 9 of the junction bases match TRBD1. CDR3 reads: CSAREPGQGSRQPQHF. The base sequence is TGCAGTGCTAGAGAACCGGGACAGGGAAGTAGGCAGCCCCAGCATTTT.